This TCR beta chain derives from a study of cytomegalovirus exposure and HLA in healthy donors. Background on the study: Earlier sequencing of some 190 million T cells yielded around 100 million unique TCR beta sequences.

Trimming cost V 5 bases and J 6 bases, with 11 bases left between them. This CDR3 spans 14 amino acids. Germline loops: CDR1 SGHTA, CDR2 FQGNSA. 60 Vbeta and 13 Jbeta primers were used in PCR. Measured with immunoSEQ multiplex PCR; TCRdb has only the in-frame clones, and not every one. The sample yields roughly 150,000 clones, roughly 83% seen once. This receptor was identified in a woman aged 18-30 years in good health and CMV-seronegative. V gene TRBV7-2 combines with J gene TRBJ1-6; D is uncertain. Material: PBMCs. The CDR3 DNA is TGTGCCAGCAGCCAGGTGGCCATTAATTCACCCCTCCACTTT. Residues: CASSQVAINSPLHF.